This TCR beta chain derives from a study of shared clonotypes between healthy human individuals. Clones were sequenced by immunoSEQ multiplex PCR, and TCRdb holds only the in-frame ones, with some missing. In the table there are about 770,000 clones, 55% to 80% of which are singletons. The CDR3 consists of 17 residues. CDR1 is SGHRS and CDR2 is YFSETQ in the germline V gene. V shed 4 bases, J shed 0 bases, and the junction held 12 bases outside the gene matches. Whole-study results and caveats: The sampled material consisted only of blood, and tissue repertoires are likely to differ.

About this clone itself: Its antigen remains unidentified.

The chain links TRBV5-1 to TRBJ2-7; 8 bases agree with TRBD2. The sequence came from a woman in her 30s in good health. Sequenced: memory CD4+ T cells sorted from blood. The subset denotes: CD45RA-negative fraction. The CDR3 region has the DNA TGCGCCAGCAGCAATGGCCGGGGGGGACAAGTCTCCTACGAGCAGTACTTC. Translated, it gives CASSNGRGGQVSYEQYF.